This TCR beta chain was sequenced in a study of identical twins listed by TCRdb under 2016. With regard to the full study: To test whether fetal clonotypes persist, this study deep-sequenced TCR alpha and beta repertoires from monozygotic twins, from unrelated adults of various ages, and from cord blood. Replicate twin experiments were performed at different times using different library preparation protocols to rule out contamination. The investigation overall reported the following: In beta out-of-frame sequences, excess twin sharing was weaker, because having fewer shared sequences lowered the signal-to-noise ratio. Abundant cord blood beta clonotypes carried fewer insertions; young adult naive repertoires showed a weaker similar trend, while memory repertoires showed none. Invariant T cells such as MAIT and iNKT could partly confound zero-insertion analyses, though diverse VJ usage argued against this for most clonotypes. Compared with coincidental sharing between unrelated individuals, an excess of low generation-probability sequences was observed among out-of-frame TCR alpha sequences shared between twins. In monozygotic twins, out-of-frame TCR alpha sharing was systematically underestimated by recombination models, although the models agreed with sharing between unrelated individuals. Because the same donors could not be followed over many years, the conclusions depended on cross-sectional statistical analysis.

Every donor in the study was a healthy Caucasian. Three pairs of female monozygotic twins, all aged 18 to 29 years, were included in the twin cohort. CD4+ and CD8+ T cell populations were isolated with positive isolation kits from Invitrogen. The library was prepared using 5' RACE. Sequencing was performed on an Illumina HiSeq 2000. A universal primer binding site was introduced by template switching, and a unique molecular identifier was present in the final cDNA, enabling accurate counting of TCR cDNA molecules. First-strand cDNA for TCR alpha and beta chains was synthesized from specific primers in the conserved constant-segment region. To control for contamination, every cDNA library carried two barcodes: a SMART-Mk sample barcode plus Illumina barcodes. TruSeq adapter sequences along with Illumina sample barcodes were introduced in two successive PCR steps. Sequencing of the TCR alpha and beta cDNA libraries was done on the Illumina HiSeq platform using custom primers. In the paper's pipeline: MiGEC was used to process raw reads and extract unique molecular identifiers, and MiXCR was used to find CDR3 positions. For each individual, recombination models were inferred using an EM algorithm with the repgenHMM and IGoR tools. The analysis of shared clonotypes was done with the tcR package in R, with sharing normalized by the product of cloneset sizes. Out-of-frame nonproductive sequences were analyzed to study raw recombination free of thymic and clonal selection effects. In TCRdb, the public reads were trimmed at Q25 with fastp and aligned with MiXCR, with productive beta chains retained. Rows merge per CDR3 protein into single entries with the most common DNA and genes. These V and J calls originate from TCRdb's pipeline instead of the authors' own analysis. The sample table holds over 200,000 distinct CDR3 sequences, of which 5.5% to 7.5% were seen once. The ten largest clones take up 13% to 15% of the sample.

This clonotype was seen a handful of times. The antigen it recognizes is unknown. No per-base quality is available; no much larger clone lies one base away. The same specimen was also included in a second study, on T cells expressing NK-cell markers. The second study's authors report: TCR beta-chain repertoires were profiled in sorted CD3+CD56+NKG2C+, CD3+CD56+NKG2C- and CD3+CD56-NKG2C+ T-cell subsets from several donors. Of the eight sequenced donors, seven were found to be HCMV-seropositive and one was found to be HCMV-seronegative. In several experiments an anti-gammadeltaTCR antibody was added to restrict sorting to alphabetaTCR-expressing T cells. In several donors, the dominant CD3+CD56+NKG2C+ clonotypes were found to rank among the top 10 CD8+ clonotypes and to make up 1.0-7.0% of CD8+ T cells. Those dominant clonotypes were again the most abundant among CD3+CD56-NKG2C+ cells in a handful of donors, at about 28.3-65%. Whether the expanded NKG2C-expressing T cell clones were specific for HCMV antigens was left unclear. The eight sequenced donors were randomly selected healthy volunteers, three men and five women. HCMV serostatus was determined by detecting HCMV-specific IgG in serum with a commercial ELISA kit. MIGEC was used to demultiplex reads and group reads by UMI, and MiTCR was used to assemble and quantify clonotypes. To exclude erroneous sequences, only TCR cDNA sequences supported by at least two reads were retained. The tcR package was used for downstream repertoire analysis, and clonotypes were matched between fractions using CDR3 nucleotide sequence together with V segment. VDJmatch was used to annotate antigen specificity against VDJdb, with one amino acid substitution allowed in CDR3.

The clonotype was recovered from a woman younger than 35 in good health. The sample was CD8+ T cells sorted from blood.

The nucleotide sequence is TGTGCCAGCAGCTCCGGACAGGGGGCTTTCTTT. This yields the protein CASSSGQGAFF. Rearrangement joined TRBV13 to TRBJ1-1; 9 of the junction bases match TRBD1. CDR1 and CDR2 were assigned from the germline V gene (reference sequence) as PRHDT and FYEKMQ. V has 4 bases trimmed and J has 11 bases trimmed; junction bases matching no gene number 2. The CDR3 goes from the cysteine to the phenylalanine over 11 residues. Kept here is only the CDR3 DNA, which spans 33 bases and is read in frame from base 1.